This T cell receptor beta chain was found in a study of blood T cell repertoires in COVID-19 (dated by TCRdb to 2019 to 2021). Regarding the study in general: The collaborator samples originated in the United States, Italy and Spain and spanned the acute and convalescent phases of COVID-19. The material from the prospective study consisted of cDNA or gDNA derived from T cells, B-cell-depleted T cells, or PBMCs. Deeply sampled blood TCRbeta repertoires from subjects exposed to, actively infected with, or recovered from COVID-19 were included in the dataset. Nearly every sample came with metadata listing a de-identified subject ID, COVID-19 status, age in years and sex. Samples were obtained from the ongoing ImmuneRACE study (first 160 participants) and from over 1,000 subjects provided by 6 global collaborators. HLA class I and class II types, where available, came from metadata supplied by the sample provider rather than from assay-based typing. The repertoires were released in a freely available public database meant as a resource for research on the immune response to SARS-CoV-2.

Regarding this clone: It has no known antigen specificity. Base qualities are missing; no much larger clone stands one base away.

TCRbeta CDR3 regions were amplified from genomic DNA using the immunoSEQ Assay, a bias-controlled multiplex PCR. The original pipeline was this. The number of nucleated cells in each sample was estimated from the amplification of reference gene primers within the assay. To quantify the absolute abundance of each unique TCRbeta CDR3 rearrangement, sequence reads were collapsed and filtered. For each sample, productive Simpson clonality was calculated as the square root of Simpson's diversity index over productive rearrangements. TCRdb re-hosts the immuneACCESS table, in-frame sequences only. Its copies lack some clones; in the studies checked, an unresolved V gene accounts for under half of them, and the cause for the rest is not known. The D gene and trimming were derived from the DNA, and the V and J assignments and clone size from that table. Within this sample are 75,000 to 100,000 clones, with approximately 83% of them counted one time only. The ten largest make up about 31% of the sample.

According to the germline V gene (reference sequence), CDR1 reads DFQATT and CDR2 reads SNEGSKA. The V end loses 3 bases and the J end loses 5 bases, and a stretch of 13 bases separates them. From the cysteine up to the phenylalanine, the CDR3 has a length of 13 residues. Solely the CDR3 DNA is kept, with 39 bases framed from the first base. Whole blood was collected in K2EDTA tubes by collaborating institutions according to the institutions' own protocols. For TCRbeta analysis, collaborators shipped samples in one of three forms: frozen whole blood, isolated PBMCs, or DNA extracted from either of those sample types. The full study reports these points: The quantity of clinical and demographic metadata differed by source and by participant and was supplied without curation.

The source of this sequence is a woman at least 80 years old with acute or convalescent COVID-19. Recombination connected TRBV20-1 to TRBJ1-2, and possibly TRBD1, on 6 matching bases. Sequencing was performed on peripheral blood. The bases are TGCAGTGCTAGTGAAAGGACAGTGTATGGCTACACCTTC. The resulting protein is CSASERTVYGYTF.